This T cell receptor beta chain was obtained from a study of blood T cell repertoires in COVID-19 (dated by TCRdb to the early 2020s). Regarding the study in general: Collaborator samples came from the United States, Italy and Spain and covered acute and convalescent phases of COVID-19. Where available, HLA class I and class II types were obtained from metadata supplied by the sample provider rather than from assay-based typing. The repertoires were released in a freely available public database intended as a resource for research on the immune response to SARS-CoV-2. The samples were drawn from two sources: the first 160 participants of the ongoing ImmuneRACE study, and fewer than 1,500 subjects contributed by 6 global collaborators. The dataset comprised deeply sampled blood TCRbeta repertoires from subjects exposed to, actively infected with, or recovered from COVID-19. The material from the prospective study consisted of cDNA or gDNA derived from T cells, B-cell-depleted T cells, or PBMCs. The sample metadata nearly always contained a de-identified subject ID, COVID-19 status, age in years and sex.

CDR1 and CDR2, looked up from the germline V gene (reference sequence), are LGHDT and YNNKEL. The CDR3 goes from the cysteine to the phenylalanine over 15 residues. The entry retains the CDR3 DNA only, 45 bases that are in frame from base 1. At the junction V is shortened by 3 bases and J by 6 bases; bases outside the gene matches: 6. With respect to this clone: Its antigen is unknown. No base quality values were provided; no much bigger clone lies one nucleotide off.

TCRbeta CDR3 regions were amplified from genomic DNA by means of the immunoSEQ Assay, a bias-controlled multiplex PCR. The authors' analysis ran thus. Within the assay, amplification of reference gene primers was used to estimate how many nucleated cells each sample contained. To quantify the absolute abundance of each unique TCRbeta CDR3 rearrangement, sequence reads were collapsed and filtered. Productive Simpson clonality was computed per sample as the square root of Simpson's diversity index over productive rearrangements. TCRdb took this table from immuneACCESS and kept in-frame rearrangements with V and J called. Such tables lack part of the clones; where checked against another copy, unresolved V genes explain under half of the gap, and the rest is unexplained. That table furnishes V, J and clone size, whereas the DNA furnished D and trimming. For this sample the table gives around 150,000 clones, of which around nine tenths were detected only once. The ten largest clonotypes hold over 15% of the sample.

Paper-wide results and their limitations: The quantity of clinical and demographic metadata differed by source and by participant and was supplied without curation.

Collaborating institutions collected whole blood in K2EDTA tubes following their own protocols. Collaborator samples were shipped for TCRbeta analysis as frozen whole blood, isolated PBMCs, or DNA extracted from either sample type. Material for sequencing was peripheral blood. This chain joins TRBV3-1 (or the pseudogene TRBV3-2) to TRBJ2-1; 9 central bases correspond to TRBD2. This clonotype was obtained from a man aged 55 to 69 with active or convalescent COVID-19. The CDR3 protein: CASSHGTSLGNEQFF. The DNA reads TGTGCCAGCAGCCACGGGACTAGCTTGGGCAATGAGCAGTTCTTC.